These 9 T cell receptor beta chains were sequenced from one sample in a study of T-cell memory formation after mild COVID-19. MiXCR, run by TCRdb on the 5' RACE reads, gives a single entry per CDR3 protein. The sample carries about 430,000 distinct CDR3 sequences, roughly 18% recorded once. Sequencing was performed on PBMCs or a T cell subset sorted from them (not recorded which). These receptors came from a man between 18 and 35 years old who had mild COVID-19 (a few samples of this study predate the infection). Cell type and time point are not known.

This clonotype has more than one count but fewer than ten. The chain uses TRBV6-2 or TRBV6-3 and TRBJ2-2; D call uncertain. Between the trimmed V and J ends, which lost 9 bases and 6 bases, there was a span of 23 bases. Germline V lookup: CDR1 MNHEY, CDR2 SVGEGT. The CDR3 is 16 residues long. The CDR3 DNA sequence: TGTGCCAGTATGGTGTTGTCTTCGTCGGTCTCCGGGGAGCTGTTTTTT. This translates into CASMVLSSSVSGELFF.

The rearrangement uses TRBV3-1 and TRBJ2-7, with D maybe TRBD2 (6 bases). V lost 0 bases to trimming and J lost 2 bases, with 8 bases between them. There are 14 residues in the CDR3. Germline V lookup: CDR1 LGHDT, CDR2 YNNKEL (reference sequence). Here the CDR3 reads CASSQDSGAYEQYV. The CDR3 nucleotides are TGTGCCAGCAGCCAAGACTCGGGAGCCTACGAGCAGTACGTC.

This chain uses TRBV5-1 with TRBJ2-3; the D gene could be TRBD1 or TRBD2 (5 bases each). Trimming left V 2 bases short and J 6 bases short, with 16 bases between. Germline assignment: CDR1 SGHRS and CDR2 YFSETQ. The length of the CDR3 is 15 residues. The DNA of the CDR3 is TGCGCCAGCAGCTTCGGGAATCCCCGGGACGATACGCAGTATTTT. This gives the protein CASSFGNPRDDTQYF.

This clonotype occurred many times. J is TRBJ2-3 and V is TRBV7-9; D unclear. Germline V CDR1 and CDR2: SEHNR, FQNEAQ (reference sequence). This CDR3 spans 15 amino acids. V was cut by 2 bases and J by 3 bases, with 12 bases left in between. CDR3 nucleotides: TGTGCCAGCAGCTTAAACCCCTTGGGGACAGATACGCAGTATTTT. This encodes CASSLNPLGTDTQYF.

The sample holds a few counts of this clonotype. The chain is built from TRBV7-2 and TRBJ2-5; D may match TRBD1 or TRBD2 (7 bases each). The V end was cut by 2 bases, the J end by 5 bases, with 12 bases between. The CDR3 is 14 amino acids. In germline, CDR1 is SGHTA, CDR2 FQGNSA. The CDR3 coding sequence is TGTGCCAGCAGCTTACAGGGGGGGTGGGAGACCCAGTACTTC. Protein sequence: CASSLQGGWETQYF.

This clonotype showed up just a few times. CDR3 protein: CASSLSGGGGEETQYF. The CDR3 region has the DNA TGTGCCAGCAGCTTAAGTGGCGGGGGGGGTGAGGAGACCCAGTACTTC. The V call is TRBV7-3, the J call TRBJ2-5; 9 nucleotides line up with TRBD2. With 1 base clipped from V and 5 bases from J, the junction kept 8 bases outside the gene matches. Per the germline V gene, CDR1 is SGHTA and CDR2 is FQGTGA. There are 16 residues in the CDR3.

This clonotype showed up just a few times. The CDR3 DNA reads as TGTGCCAGCAGCGTTGGGACAGGGGCCCGATACGAGCAGTACTTC. This gives the protein CASSVGTGARYEQYF. The V call is TRBV9, the J call TRBJ2-7; 10 positions agree with TRBD1. The V segment lost 2 bases and the J segment 4 bases; nucleotides outside the gene matches: 6. This CDR3 is 15 amino acids long. Germline values: CDR1 SGDLS, CDR2 YYNGEE. Variable domain in full (rest from reference TRBV9 and TRBJ2-7): DSGVTQTPKHLITATGQRVTLRCSPRSGDLSVYWYQQSLDQGLQFLIQYYNGEERAKGNILERFSAQQFPDLHSELNLSSLELGDSALYFCASSVGTGARYEQYFGPGTRLTVT.

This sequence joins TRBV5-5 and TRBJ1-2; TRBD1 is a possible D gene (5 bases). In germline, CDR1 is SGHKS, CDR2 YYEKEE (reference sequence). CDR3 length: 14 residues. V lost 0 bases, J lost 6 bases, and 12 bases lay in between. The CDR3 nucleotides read TGTGCCAGCAGCTTGGGTTCTGGGACGGATGGCTACACCTTC. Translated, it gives CASSLGSGTDGYTF.

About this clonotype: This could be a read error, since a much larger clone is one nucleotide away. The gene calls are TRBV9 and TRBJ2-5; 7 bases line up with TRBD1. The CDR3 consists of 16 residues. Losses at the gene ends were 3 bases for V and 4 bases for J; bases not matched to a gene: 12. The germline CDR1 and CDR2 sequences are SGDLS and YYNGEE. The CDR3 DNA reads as TGTGCCAGCAGCGCCAGCCACCTTGACAGGGTAGAGACCCAGTACTTC. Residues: CASSASHLDRVETQYF.